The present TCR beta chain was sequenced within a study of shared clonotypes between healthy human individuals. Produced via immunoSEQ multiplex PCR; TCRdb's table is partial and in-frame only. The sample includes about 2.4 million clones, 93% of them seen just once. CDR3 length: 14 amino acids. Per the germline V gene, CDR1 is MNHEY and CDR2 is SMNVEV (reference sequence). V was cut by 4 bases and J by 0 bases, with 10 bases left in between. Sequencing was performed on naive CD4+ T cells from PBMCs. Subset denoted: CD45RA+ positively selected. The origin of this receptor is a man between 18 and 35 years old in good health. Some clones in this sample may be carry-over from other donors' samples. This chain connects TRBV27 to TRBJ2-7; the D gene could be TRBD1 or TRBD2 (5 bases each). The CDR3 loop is CASSSRESSYEQYF. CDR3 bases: TGTGCCAGCAGTTCCAGGGAGAGCTCCTACGAGCAGTACTTC.